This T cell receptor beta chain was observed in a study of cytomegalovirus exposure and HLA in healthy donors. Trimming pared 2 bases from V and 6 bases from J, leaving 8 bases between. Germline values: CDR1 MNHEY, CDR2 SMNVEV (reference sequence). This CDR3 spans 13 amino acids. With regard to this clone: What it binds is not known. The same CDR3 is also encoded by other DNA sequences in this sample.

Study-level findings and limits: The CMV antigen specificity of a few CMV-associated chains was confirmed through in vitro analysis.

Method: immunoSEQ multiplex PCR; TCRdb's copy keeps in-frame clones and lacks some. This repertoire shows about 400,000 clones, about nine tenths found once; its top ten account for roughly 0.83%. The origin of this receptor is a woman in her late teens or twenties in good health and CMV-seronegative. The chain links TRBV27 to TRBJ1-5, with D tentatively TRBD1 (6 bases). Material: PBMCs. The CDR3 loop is CASSLGGGQPQHF. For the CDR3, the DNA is TGTGCCAGCAGTTTAGGGGGCGGTCAGCCCCAGCATTTT.